Shown below are 4 T cell receptor beta chains from a single sample sequenced in a study of blood T cell repertoires in COVID-19. Data came from immunoSEQ multiplex PCR; TCRdb stores just in-frame clones and leaves some out. The data hold some 91,000 clones, with over 80% observed a single time. Sequencing input: peripheral blood. Every receptor here comes from a human donor in a cohort sampled during active COVID-19.

To note about this clone: One end of the junction does not line up with germline, which may come from a read error. The genes are TRBV7-7 and TRBJ2-5, with TRBD2 as a possible D gene (7 bases). Germline lookup yields CDR1 SSHAT and CDR2 FNYEAQ (reference sequence). CDR3 length equals 14 residues. This CDR3 reads CASSLGPGGETQYF. DNA for the CDR3: TGTGCTAGCAGCTTGGGCCCGGGGGGCGAGACCCAGTACTTC.

The rearrangement joins TRBV7-9 to TRBJ2-7; 9 nucleotides line up with TRBD2. The junction had 5 bases not matched to a gene; V was cut back by 2 bases and J by 3 bases. CDR3 length: 15 amino acids. Germline CDR1 is SEHNR and CDR2 is FQNEAQ (reference sequence). CDR3 nucleotide sequence: TGTGCCAGCAGCTTAAGTCTAGCGGGGAACTACGAGCAGTACTTC. Its translation: CASSLSLAGNYEQYF.

The chain carries TRBV10-2 and TRBJ2-2; TRBD2 matches 7 bases. This CDR3 has 15 residues. The germline V gene encodes CDR1 WSHSY and CDR2 SAAADI. Trimming removed 3 bases from V and 7 bases from J; junction bases left unmatched: 8. CDR3 sequence (DNA): TGCGCCAGCAGTGACAGGGCCCGCGGGAGCGGGGAGCTGTTTTTT. Translated, it gives CASSDRARGSGELFF.

This clone was seen a single time. This chain connects TRBV5-1 to TRBJ2-1; TRBD1 matches at 9 bases. Germline V gives CDR1 SGHRS, CDR2 YFSETQ. The CDR3 covers 15 residues. Losses at the gene ends were 4 bases for V and 1 base for J; bases not matched to a gene: 3. CDR3 nucleotide sequence: TGCGCCAGCAGCGGGGGGACAGGGTCCTACAATGAGCAGTTCTTC. It is translated as CASSGGTGSYNEQFF.